These 23 T cell receptor beta chains share one sample of origin, sequenced in a study of blood T cells in healthy people across ages (dated by TCRdb to about 2015). Library preparation was by 5' RACE. The data were produced on an Illumina HiSeq 2500. A second 7 to 11 cycle PCR used a sample-barcoded 5' primer and a J-beta primer mix. The public reads were reanalyzed by TCRdb: fastp trimming at Q25, MiXCR alignment, in-frame beta chains only. Duplicate CDR3 protein sequences are folded into a single record with the most common DNA and genes. The sample table contains 550,000 to 750,000 distinct CDR3 sequences; only one count was recorded for around 20% of them. Roughly 3.4% of the sample goes to the ten largest clones. Sequenced input: blood. The receptors were sampled from a man aged 65 to 79 in good health.

This clonotype has more than one count but fewer than ten. The rearrangement uses TRBV25-1 and TRBJ2-1; unclear D gene. V was pared by 4 bases and J by 5 bases, with 18 bases between. This CDR3 comprises 16 residues. The V gene's germline CDR1 is MGHDK and CDR2 SYGVNS. The CDR3 is CASSVLDATGHNEQFF. CDR3 sequence (DNA): TGTGCCAGCAGTGTCTTGGACGCTACGGGTCACAATGAGCAGTTCTTC.

The DNA of the CDR3 is TGCAGTGCTAGACCCCGCGCTTCAGATACGCAGTATTTT. As protein: CSARPRASDTQYF. This sequence joins TRBV20-1 and TRBJ2-3, with D unresolved. The V and J ends lost 2 bases and 4 bases respectively, with 10 bases between them. Germline V gene data show CDR1 as DFQATT and CDR2 as SNEGSKA (reference sequence). The CDR3 length is 13 residues.

A note on this clonotype: This may arise from a read error, as a much more abundant clone is one base away. The chain uses TRBV29-1 and TRBJ2-1; D gene unclear. The CDR3 covers 10 residues. The germline V gene has CDR1 SQVTM and CDR2 ANQGSEA. Trimming cost V 7 bases and J 8 bases, with 9 bases left between them. The CDR3 coding sequence is TGCAGCGCTGGGGTTTATGAGCAGTTCTTC. Its protein product is CSAGVYEQFF.

This clonotype came up a few times. The chain couples TRBV5-1 to TRBJ2-5; 9 bases line up with TRBD1. This CDR3 region has 14 residues. Germline V gene sequence: CDR1 SGHRS, CDR2 YFSETQ. J was trimmed by 5 bases and V by 3 bases; bases with no gene match: 5. The CDR3 protein is CASSYGGQGETQYF. The CDR3 nucleotides are TGCGCCAGCAGCTATGGAGGACAGGGGGAGACCCAGTACTTC.

This chain joins TRBV5-1 and TRBJ1-1, with D possibly being TRBD1 (5 bases). Germline CDR1 reads SGHRS; CDR2 reads YFSETQ. V dropped 2 bases and J dropped 0 bases, with 20 bases sitting between them. The CDR3 covers 18 residues. The CDR3 region is CASSFFIQDGALNTEAFF. The CDR3 nucleotides read TGCGCCAGCAGCTTTTTCATCCAGGACGGGGCCTTGAACACTGAAGCTTTCTTT.

This clonotype was seen a few times. The chain uses TRBV6-2 or TRBV6-3 and TRBJ2-7, with D maybe TRBD2 (5 bases). Germline V lookup: CDR1 MNHEY, CDR2 SVGEGT. V gave up 2 bases and J gave up 6 bases, with 11 bases separating them. This CDR3 has 13 amino acids. CDR3 DNA: TGTGCCAGCAGTTACGAGGGCCTCGGCGAGCAGTACTTC. Residues: CASSYEGLGEQYF.

This chain uses TRBV25-1 with TRBJ2-3, with unresolved D. The CDR3 sequence is 12 residues long. V lost 6 bases to trimming and J lost 2 bases, with 6 bases between them. Germline lookup yields CDR1 MGHDK and CDR2 SYGVNS. The CDR3 protein is CASRGNTDTQYF. CDR3 nucleotide sequence: TGTGCCAGCAGGGGGAACACAGATACGCAGTATTTT.

This chain connects TRBV29-1 to TRBJ2-5; unclear D gene. Deletions cut 0 bases from V and 4 bases from J, with 15 bases between. Germline-derived CDR1 and CDR2 are SQVTM and ANQGSEA. CDR3 size: 15 residues. The CDR3 DNA reads as TGCAGCGTTGAAGATGACCGGGCAGTAGGAGAGACCCAGTACTTC. Protein product: CSVEDDRAVGETQYF. The complete variable domain, with remaining parts taken from reference TRBV29-1 and TRBJ2-5, reads SAVISQKPSRDICQRGTSLTIQCQVDSQVTMMFWYRQQPGQSLTLIATANQGSEATYESGFVIDKFPISRPNLTFSTLTVSNMSPEDSSIYLCSVEDDRAVGETQYFGPGTRLLVL.

The J gene is TRBJ2-3, the V gene TRBV7-2, with TRBD2 matching over 11 bases. Germline lookup yields CDR1 SGHTA and CDR2 FQGNSA. Trimming cost V 5 bases and J 0 bases; bases outside gene matches: 4. The CDR3 has 16 amino acids. The DNA for the CDR3 is TGTGCCAGCAGCCCCAGGACTAGCGGGAGCACAGATACGCAGTATTTT. Translating gives CASSPRTSGSTDTQYF.

The V call is TRBV24-1, the J call TRBJ2-1; D remains unclear. V was shortened by 1 base and J by 6 bases, with 9 bases between the two germline ends. The CDR3 runs to 14 residues. Looked up from germline, CDR1 is KGHDR and CDR2 is SFDVKD. The CDR3 loop is CATSDFRAGNEQFF. The DNA for the CDR3 is TGTGCCACCAGTGATTTTAGGGCCGGCAATGAGCAGTTCTTC.

CDR3 residues: CATARESTNEKLFF. The DNA for the CDR3 is TGTGCCACCGCAAGGGAATCAACTAATGAAAAACTGTTTTTT. The chain recombines TRBV15 with TRBJ1-4; D remains unclear. Looked up from germline, CDR1 is LNHNV and CDR2 is YYDKDF (reference sequence). Deletions cut 8 bases from V and 0 bases from J, with 10 bases between. This CDR3 comprises 14 residues.

J is TRBJ2-1 and V is TRBV11-2, with D possibly being TRBD1 (6 bases). V lost 1 base and J lost 12, with 16 bases in between. Germline loops: CDR1 SGHAT, CDR2 FQNNGV. The CDR3 contains 14 residues. The CDR3 bases are TGTGCCAGCAGCTTAGGATGGACAGCCCCAGGGCAGTTCTTC. This encodes CASSLGWTAPGQFF.

V gene TRBV6-1 combines with J gene TRBJ2-5; 8 nucleotides match TRBD1. The DNA matches TRBJ2-7 better at its end, which makes the J call doubtful. CDR1 and CDR2 from the germline V gene are MNHNS and SASEGT. This CDR3 has 17 amino acids. The CDR3 nucleotides read TGTGCCAGGCCGAGGATTCAGAGGGACAGGCAGTCCTACGAGCAGTACTTC. This sequence encodes CARPRIQRDRQSYEQYF.

The chain has TRBV5-1 and TRBJ2-3, with D possibly matching TRBD2 (5 bases). The V gene's germline CDR1 is SGHRS and CDR2 YFSETQ. V was shortened by 3 bases and J by 5 bases, with 13 bases between the two germline ends. The CDR3 is 14 amino acids. Here the CDR3 DNA reads TGCGCCAGCAGCTCGTCCTTTGCGGGAGATACGCAGTATTTT. Translated: CASSSSFAGDTQYF.

The rearrangement links TRBV14 to TRBJ2-7; D not resolved. Trimming took 1 base from V and 3 from J, leaving 4 bases between them. Germline V gives CDR1 SGHDN, CDR2 FVKESK. The CDR3 contains 12 residues. CDR3 region: CASSQVYYEQYF. The DNA of the CDR3 is TGTGCCAGCAGCCAAGTTTACTACGAGCAGTACTTC.

The J gene is TRBJ1-1, the V gene TRBV2; D is uncertain. Germline CDR1 reads SNHLY; CDR2 reads FYNNEI. The V end was cut by 8 bases, the J end by 4 bases, with 17 bases between. The CDR3 length is 14 residues. This chain's CDR3 is CASLQSIMSTEAFF. The CDR3 region has the DNA TGTGCCAGCCTACAGTCCATCATGAGCACTGAAGCTTTCTTT.

There are a few counts of this clonotype. The chain combines TRBV6-2 or TRBV6-3 with TRBJ2-2, with D possibly being TRBD2 (6 bases). The CDR3 sequence is 15 residues long. V dropped 7 bases and J dropped 3 bases, with 15 bases sitting between them. Germline loops: CDR1 MNHEY, CDR2 SVGEGT. The DNA for the CDR3 is TGTGCCAGCAATTTTGGAGGGCCCCACACCGGGGAGCTGTTTTTT. Translation gives CASNFGGPHTGELFF.

The rearrangement uses TRBV5-1 and TRBJ2-7; 9 bases agree with TRBD1. The germline CDR1 and CDR2 sequences are SGHRS and YFSETQ. The CDR3 has 15 amino acids. J lost 7 bases, V lost 3 bases, and 11 bases had no gene match. Here the CDR3 reads CASSSGGGQGREQYF. The CDR3 coding sequence is TGCGCCAGCAGCTCCGGTGGCGGACAGGGGCGAGAGCAGTACTTC. Full variable domain (outside the CDR3, taken from reference TRBV5-1 and TRBJ2-7): KAGVTQTPRYLIKTRGQQVTLSCSPISGHRSVSWYQQTPGQGLQFLFEYFSETQRNKGNFPGRFSGRQFSNSRSEMNVSTLELGDSALYLCASSSGGGQGREQYFGPGTRLTVT.

As for this clonotype: A clone one base away is much larger, so this may be a read error. The chain joins TRBV7-9 to TRBJ2-1; no clear D gene. Germline lookup yields CDR1 SEHNR and CDR2 FQNEAQ (reference sequence). This CDR3 is built from 12 residues. The CDR3 region is CASSWISNERFF. CDR3 in DNA: TGTGCCAGCAGCTGGATTAGCAATGAGCGGTTCTTC.

This clonotype was seen repeatedly, ten times or more. V is TRBV20-1 and J is TRBJ2-1; unclear D gene. This CDR3 comprises 12 residues. CDR1 and CDR2 (germline): DFQATT, SNEGSKA (reference sequence). V lost 3 bases to trimming and J lost 4 bases, with 7 bases between them. For the CDR3, the DNA is TGCAGTGCTAGCGGACCGTACAATGAGCAGTTCTTC. It codes for CSASGPYNEQFF.

This clonotype was seen a handful of times. The chain couples TRBV6-1 to TRBJ1-4; TRBD1 might be the D (5 bases). Trimming removed 0 bases from V and 8 bases from J, with 16 bases in between. The CDR3 contains 16 residues. Germline CDR1 is MNHNS and CDR2 is SASEGT. Here the CDR3 reads CASSEAPGTGWEKLFF. The CDR3 DNA follows: TGTGCCAGCAGTGAAGCTCCCGGGACGGGTTGGGAAAAACTGTTTTTT.

This clonotype was detected ten times or more. CDR3 DNA: TGCGCCAGCAGCGTCGGGACTAGCGGGAGGGCTCTGAGTGAGCAGTTCTTC. Translated, it gives CASSVGTSGRALSEQFF. The gene calls are TRBV5-1 and TRBJ2-1, with 16 bases fitting TRBD2. Germline CDR1 reads SGHRS; CDR2 reads YFSETQ. This CDR3 comprises 17 residues. Losses at the gene ends were 4 bases for V and 9 bases for J; bases not matched to a gene: 10.

This rearrangement joins TRBV7-2 to TRBJ1-1; a possible D gene is TRBD1 (6 bases). V lost 4 bases, J lost 3 bases, and 15 bases lay in between. Germline V gene data show CDR1 as SGHTA and CDR2 as FQGNSA. This CDR3 has 15 amino acids. This CDR3 is CASSSWGAPDTEAFF. Written as DNA, the CDR3 is TGTGCCAGCAGCTCATGGGGGGCGCCCGACACTGAAGCTTTCTTT.